Below are 14 T cell receptor beta chains sequenced from a single sample in a study of T cells after yellow fever vaccination. TCRdb independently ran MiXCR on the 5' RACE reads; one entry per CDR3 protein. The sample contains around 300,000 distinct CDR3 sequences, 10% to 15% of which appear only once. Source: CD4+ T cells sorted from PBMCs, taken 45 days after the yellow fever booster vaccination. The receptors stem from a man aged 25-40 years who received the YFV17D yellow fever vaccine.

In its sample, this clonotype was seen once. The chain's CDR3 is CASSPANLRTSGAGEQYF. CDR3 coding DNA: TGTGCCAGCTCACCCGCCAACTTACGGACTAGCGGGGCGGGGGAGCAGTACTTC. This sequence joins TRBV18 and TRBJ2-7; 12 bases map to TRBD2. From germline, CDR1 is KGHSH and CDR2 LQKENI. V shed 3 bases, J shed 7 bases, and the junction held 16 bases outside the gene matches. The CDR3 loop spans 18 amino acids.

The chain carries TRBV5-1 and TRBJ1-6, with 7 bases fitting TRBD1. J was trimmed by 9 bases and V by 4 bases; bases with no gene match: 10. There are 15 residues in the CDR3. Germline assignment: CDR1 SGHRS and CDR2 YFSETQ. The DNA for the CDR3 is TGCGCCAGCAGCCTCCGACAGGGCAGGGGTTCACCCCTCCACTTT. Protein: CASSLRQGRGSPLHF.

This clonotype was seen a few times. The chain combines TRBV5-1 with TRBJ2-1; TRBD1 agrees at 7 bases. This CDR3 has 15 residues. Unmatched junction bases numbered 5, after V lost 0 bases and J lost 5 bases. Germline V gives CDR1 SGHRS, CDR2 YFSETQ. In DNA form, the CDR3 reads TGCGCCAGCAGCTTGGGACAGGGTTTTCACAATGAGCAGTTCTTC. Residues: CASSLGQGFHNEQFF.

DNA for the CDR3: TGTGCCAGCAGCTTGGCAGGGGAGTCAACCTACGAGCAGTACTTC. Its translation: CASSLAGESTYEQYF. This sequence joins TRBV7-2 and TRBJ2-7; the D gene is possibly TRBD1 (6 bases). The V gene lost 3 bases and the J gene lost 2 bases, with 14 bases spanning the gap. Looked up from germline, CDR1 is SGHTA and CDR2 is FQGNSA. The CDR3 length is 15 residues.

The chain has TRBV7-2 and TRBJ2-1; 8 bases match TRBD2. V trimming: 5 bases; J trimming: 8 bases; junction bases outside the gene matches: 14. The CDR3 length is 16 residues. CDR1 and CDR2 (germline): SGHTA, FQGNSA. The CDR3 DNA follows: TGTGCCAGCAGCCGTCCCGGACTAGCCTTGCTCCATGAGCAGTTCTTC. As protein: CASSRPGLALLHEQFF.

The V call is TRBV20-1, the J call TRBJ1-1; the match to TRBD1 covers 7 bases. The germline CDR1 and CDR2 sequences are DFQATT and SNEGSKA (reference sequence). J was trimmed by 0 bases and V by 3 bases; bases with no gene match: 4. The CDR3 is 14 amino acids. CDR3 bases: TGCAGTGCTAGGAAGGGACAGTTGAACACTGAAGCTTTCTTT. Translation: CSARKGQLNTEAFF.

CDR3 sequence reads: CSASQGSVSYEQYF. In DNA form, the CDR3 reads TGCAGTGCTAGTCAGGGTAGCGTCTCCTACGAGCAGTACTTC. This rearrangement joins TRBV20-1 to TRBJ2-7; D is possibly TRBD1 or TRBD2 (5 bases each). Trimming removed 3 bases from V and 0 bases from J, with 12 bases in between. Germline V gene data show CDR1 as DFQATT and CDR2 as SNEGSKA (reference sequence). The CDR3 covers 14 residues.

J is TRBJ2-7 and V is TRBV12-3 or TRBV12-4, with no clear D. The V end lost 1 base, the J end lost 2 bases, and 9 bases lay between the germline ends. The CDR3 has 14 residues. The CDR3 DNA sequence: TGTGCCAGCAGTTTAGTTCCAGAGCCCTACGAGCAGTACTTC. Translated, it gives CASSLVPEPYEQYF.

Of note for this clonotype: A read error may be the cause here, since a much bigger clone is one base away. The V gene is TRBV29-1, the J gene TRBJ2-5, with 14 bases lining up with TRBD2. The CDR3 runs 14 residues. J gave up 5 bases and V 7 bases, and 6 bases lay outside the gene matches. The germline gives CDR1 SQVTM, CDR2 ANQGSEA. The CDR3 protein is CSGGTSGGTETQYF. CDR3 sequence (DNA): TGCAGCGGGGGGACTAGCGGGGGTACTGAGACCCAGTACTTC.

The chain is built from TRBV4-3 and TRBJ2-5, with D tentatively TRBD1 (6 bases). CDR3 size: 13 residues. V lost 2 bases to trimming and J lost 4 bases, with 8 bases between them. Germline lookup yields CDR1 LGHNA and CDR2 YSLEER. The CDR3 nucleotides are TGCGCCAGCAGCCAAAACAGGGTAGAGACCCAGTACTTC. It codes for CASSQNRVETQYF.

There are a few counts of this clonotype. The chain is built from TRBV7-8 and TRBJ2-1; tentative D call: TRBD2 (6 bases). V was pared by 5 bases and J by 10 bases, with 9 bases between. Germline loops: CDR1 SGHVS, CDR2 FQNEAQ. CDR3 length equals 11 residues. The CDR3 nucleotides read TGTGCCAGCAGCGGAGGGAGGGAGCAGTTCTTC. Translating it yields CASSGGREQFF.

This clonotype has a count of ten or more. This sequence joins TRBV29-1 and TRBJ1-2; D call uncertain. This CDR3 comprises 13 residues. Germline CDR1 SQVTM, CDR2 ANQGSEA. Trimming left V 4 bases short and J 5 bases short, with 14 bases between. The CDR3 reads CSVGFDGPYGYTF. The CDR3, as DNA: TGCAGCGTTGGGTTTGACGGACCGTATGGCTACACCTTC.

CDR3 DNA sequence: TGTGCCAGCAGCCCCGGGACAGGGACGCAGTACTTC. It codes for CASSPGTGTQYF. The rearrangement joins TRBV6-6 to TRBJ2-7; 9 nucleotides line up with TRBD1. Trimming cost V 6 bases and J 9 bases; bases outside gene matches: 6. The length of the CDR3 is 12 residues. Germline V lookup: CDR1 MNHNY, CDR2 SVGAGI (reference sequence).

In its sample, this clonotype was seen a few times. The chain recombines TRBV5-5 with TRBJ1-1; no reliable D call. Trimming pared 4 bases from V and 7 bases from J, leaving 11 bases between. Germline values: CDR1 SGHKS, CDR2 YYEKEE (reference sequence). This CDR3 contains 12 residues. The CDR3 loop reads CASSPGWGEAFF. CDR3 DNA: TGTGCCAGCAGCCCGGGTTGGGGTGAAGCTTTCTTT.